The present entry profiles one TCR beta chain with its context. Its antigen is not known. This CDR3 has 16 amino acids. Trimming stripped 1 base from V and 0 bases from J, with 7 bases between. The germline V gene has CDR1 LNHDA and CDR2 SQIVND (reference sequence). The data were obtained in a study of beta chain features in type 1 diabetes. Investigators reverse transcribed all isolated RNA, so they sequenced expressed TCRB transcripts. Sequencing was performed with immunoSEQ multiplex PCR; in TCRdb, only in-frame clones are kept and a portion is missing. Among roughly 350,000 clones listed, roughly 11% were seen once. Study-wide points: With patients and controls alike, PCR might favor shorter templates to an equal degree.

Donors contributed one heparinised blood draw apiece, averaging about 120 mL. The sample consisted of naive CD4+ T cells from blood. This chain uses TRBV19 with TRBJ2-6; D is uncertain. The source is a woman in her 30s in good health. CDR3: CASSIVRASGANVLTF. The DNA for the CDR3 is TGTGCCAGTAGTATAGTGAGAGCCTCTGGGGCCAACGTCCTGACTTTC.